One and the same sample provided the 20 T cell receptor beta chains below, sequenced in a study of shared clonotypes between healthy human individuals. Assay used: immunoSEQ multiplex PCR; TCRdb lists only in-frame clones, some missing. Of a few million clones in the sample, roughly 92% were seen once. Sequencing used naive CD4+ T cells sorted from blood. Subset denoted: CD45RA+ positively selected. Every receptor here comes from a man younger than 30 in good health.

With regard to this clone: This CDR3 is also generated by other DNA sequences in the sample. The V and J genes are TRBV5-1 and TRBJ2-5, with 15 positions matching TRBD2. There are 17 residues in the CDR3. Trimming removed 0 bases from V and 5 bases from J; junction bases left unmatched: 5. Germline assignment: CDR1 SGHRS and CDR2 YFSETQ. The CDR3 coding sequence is TGCGCCAGCAGCTTGGGGACTAGCGGGAGGGCCGGTGAGACCCAGTACTTC. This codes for CASSLGTSGRAGETQYF.

CDR3: CASSLELAGAYEQYF. The CDR3 DNA reads as TGTGCCAGCAGCTTAGAACTAGCGGGGGCCTACGAGCAGTACTTC. This sequence joins TRBV7-8 and TRBJ2-7; TRBD2 matches at 11 bases. The CDR3 contains 15 residues. Unmatched junction bases numbered 1, after V lost 1 base and J lost 2 bases. Germline V gene lookup returns CDR1 SGHVS and CDR2 FQNEAQ.

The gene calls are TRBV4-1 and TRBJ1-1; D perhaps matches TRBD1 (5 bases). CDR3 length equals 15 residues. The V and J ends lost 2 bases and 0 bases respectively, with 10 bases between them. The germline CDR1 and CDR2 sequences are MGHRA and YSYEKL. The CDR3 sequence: CASSQTGLMNTEAFF. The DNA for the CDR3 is TGCGCCAGCAGCCAAACGGGACTGATGAACACTGAAGCTTTCTTT.

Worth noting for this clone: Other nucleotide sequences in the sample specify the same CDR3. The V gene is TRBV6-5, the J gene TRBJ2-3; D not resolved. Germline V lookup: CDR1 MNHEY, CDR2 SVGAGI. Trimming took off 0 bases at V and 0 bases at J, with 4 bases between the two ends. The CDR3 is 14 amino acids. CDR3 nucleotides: TGTGCCAGCAGTTACTCGGGCAGCACAGATACGCAGTATTTT. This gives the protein CASSYSGSTDTQYF.

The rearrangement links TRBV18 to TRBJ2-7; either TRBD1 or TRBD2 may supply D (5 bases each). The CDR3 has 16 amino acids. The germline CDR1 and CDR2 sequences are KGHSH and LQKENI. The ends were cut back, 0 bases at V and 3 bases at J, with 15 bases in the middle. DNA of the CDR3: TGTGCCAGCTCACCACCGGGGGTTTCGGAAATCTACGAGCAGTACTTC. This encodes CASSPPGVSEIYEQYF.

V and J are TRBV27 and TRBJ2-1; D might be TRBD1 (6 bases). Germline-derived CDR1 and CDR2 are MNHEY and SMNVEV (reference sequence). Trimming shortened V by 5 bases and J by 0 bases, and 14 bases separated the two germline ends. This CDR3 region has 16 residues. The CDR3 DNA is TGTGCCAGCAGTCTACGGGACATCAACTCCTACAATGAGCAGTTCTTC. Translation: CASSLRDINSYNEQFF.

CDR3 amino acids: CASSEGGFQETQYF. CDR3 bases: TGCGCCAGCAGCGAGGGGGGCTTCCAAGAGACCCAGTACTTC. The V and J genes are TRBV5-1 and TRBJ2-5; tentatively, D is TRBD1 or TRBD2 (6 bases each). V was trimmed by 4 bases and J by 1 base, leaving 11 bases between them. CDR1 is SGHRS and CDR2 is YFSETQ in the germline V gene. The CDR3 contains 14 residues. The full variable domain, in which reference TRBV5-1 and TRBJ2-5 provide the parts outside the CDR3, is KAGVTQTPRYLIKTRGQQVTLSCSPISGHRSVSWYQQTPGQGLQFLFEYFSETQRNKGNFPGRFSGRQFSNSRSEMNVSTLELGDSALYLCASSEGGFQETQYFGPGTRLLVL.

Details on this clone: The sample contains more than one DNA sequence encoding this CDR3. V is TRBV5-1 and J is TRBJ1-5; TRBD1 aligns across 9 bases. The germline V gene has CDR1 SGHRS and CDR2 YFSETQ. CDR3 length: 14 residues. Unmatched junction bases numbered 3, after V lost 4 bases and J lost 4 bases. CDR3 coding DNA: TGCGCCAGCAGCGTGGGACAGGGAAATCAGCCCCAGCATTTT. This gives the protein CASSVGQGNQPQHF. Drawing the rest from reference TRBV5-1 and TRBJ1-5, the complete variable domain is KAGVTQTPRYLIKTRGQQVTLSCSPISGHRSVSWYQQTPGQGLQFLFEYFSETQRNKGNFPGRFSGRQFSNSRSEMNVSTLELGDSALYLCASSVGQGNQPQHFGDGTRLSIL.

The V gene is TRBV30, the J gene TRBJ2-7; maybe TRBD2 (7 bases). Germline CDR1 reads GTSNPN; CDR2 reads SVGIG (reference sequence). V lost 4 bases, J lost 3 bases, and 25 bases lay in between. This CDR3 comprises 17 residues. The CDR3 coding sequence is TGTGCCTGGACCCCCCACGTTCGGACTAGGGGGGACTACGAGCAGTACTTC. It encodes CAWTPHVRTRGDYEQYF.

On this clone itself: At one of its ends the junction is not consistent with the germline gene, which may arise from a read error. The CDR3 nucleotides read TGTGCCAGCAGGGAAGACAGGGGTAGTGGCTACACCTTC. Translating it yields CASREDRGSGYTF. This chain joins TRBV6-1 and TRBJ1-2; 8 bases line up with TRBD1. The CDR3 length is 13 residues. Per the germline V gene, CDR1 is MNHNS and CDR2 is SASEGT.

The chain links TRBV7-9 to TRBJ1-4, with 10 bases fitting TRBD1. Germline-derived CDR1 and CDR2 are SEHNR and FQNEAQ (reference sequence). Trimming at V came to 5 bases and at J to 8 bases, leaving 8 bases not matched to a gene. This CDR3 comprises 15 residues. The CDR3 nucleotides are TGTGCCAGCAGCCGGCCCGGGACAGGGGTGGAAAAACTGTTTTTT. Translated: CASSRPGTGVEKLFF. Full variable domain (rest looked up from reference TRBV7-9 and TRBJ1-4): DTGVSQNPRHKITKRGQNVTFRCDPISEHNRLYWYRQTLGQGPEFLTYFQNEAQLEKSRLLSDRFSAERPKGSFSTLEIQRTEQGDSAMYLCASSRPGTGVEKLFFGSGTQLSVL.

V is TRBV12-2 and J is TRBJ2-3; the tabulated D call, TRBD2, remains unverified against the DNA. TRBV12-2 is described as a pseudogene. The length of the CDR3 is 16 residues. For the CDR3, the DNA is TGTGCAAGTCGCTTACCTGGCGGGAATAACACAGATACGCAGTATTTT. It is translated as CASRLPGGNNTDTQYF.

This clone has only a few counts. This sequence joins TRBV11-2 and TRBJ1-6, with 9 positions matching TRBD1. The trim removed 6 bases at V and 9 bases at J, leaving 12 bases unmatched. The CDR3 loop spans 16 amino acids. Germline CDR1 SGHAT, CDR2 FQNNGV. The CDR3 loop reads CASRSIPRDRVSPLHF. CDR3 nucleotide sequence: TGTGCCAGCAGATCCATACCCCGGGACAGGGTTTCACCCCTCCACTTT.

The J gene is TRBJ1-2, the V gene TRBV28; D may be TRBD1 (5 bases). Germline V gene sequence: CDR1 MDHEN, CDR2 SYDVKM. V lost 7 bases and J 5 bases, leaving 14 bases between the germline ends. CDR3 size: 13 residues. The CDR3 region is CASTPGQNYGYTF. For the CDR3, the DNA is TGTGCCAGCACCCCAGGGCAGAATTATGGCTACACCTTC.

The CDR3 DNA reads as TGTGCCAGCAGTTTATCCGCGCATAGGGGCTCCGAAAGCTCCTACGAGCAGTACTTC. This encodes CASSLSAHRGSESSYEQYF. The rearrangement uses TRBV27 and TRBJ2-7; D might be TRBD1 (5 bases). This CDR3 comprises 19 residues. Trimming pared 0 bases from V and 0 bases from J, leaving 21 bases between. Per the germline V gene, CDR1 is MNHEY and CDR2 is SMNVEV (reference sequence).

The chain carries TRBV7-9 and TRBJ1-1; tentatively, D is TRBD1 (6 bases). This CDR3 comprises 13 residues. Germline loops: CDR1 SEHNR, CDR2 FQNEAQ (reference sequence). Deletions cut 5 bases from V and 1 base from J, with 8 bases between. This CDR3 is CASSQDRNTEAFF. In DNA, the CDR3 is TGTGCCAGCAGCCAGGACAGGAACACTGAAGCTTTCTTT.

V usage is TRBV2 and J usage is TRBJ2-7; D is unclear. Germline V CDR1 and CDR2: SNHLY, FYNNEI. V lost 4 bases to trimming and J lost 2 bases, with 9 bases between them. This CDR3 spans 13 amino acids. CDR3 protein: CASSGGLPYEQYF. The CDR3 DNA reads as TGTGCCAGCAGTGGTGGTCTTCCCTACGAGCAGTACTTC.

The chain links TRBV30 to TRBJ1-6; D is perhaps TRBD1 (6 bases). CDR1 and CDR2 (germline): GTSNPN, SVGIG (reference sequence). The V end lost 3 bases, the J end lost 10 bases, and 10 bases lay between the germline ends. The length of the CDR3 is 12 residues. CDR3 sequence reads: CAWSPGGSPLHF. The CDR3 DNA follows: TGTGCCTGGAGCCCTGGGGGCTCACCCCTCCACTTT.

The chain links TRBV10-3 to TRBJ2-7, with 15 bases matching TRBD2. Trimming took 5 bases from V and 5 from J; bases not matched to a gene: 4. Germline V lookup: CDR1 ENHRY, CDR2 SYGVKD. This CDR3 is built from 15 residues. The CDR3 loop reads CAISRTSGGANEQYF. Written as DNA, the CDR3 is TGTGCCATCAGTCGGACTAGCGGGGGGGCGAACGAGCAGTACTTC.

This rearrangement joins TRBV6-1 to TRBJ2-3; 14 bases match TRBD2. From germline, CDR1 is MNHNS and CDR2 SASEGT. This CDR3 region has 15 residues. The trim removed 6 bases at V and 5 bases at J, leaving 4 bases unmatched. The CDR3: CASSPGLAGGDTQYF. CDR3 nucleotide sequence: TGTGCCAGCAGCCCCGGACTAGCGGGGGGAGATACGCAGTATTTT.